These T cell receptor beta chains were read from a single sample in a study of T cells after yellow fever vaccination. TCRdb redid the calling of the 5' RACE reads with MiXCR, one entry per CDR3 protein. The table has around 340,000 distinct CDR3 sequences, 8% to 10% seen once. The source material was PBMCs, sampled on the day of the first yellow fever vaccination. Receptors were obtained from a young man who received the YFV17D yellow fever vaccine. Both conserved end residues are part of each CDR3. A D gene is named only where the DNA matches it firmly. Only some rows state a clone size, as once, few, many or a class for expanded clones.

abundance	v_gene	j_gene	d_gene	CDR3nt	CDR3aa
many	TRBV5-1	TRBJ2-2	-	TGCGCCAGCAGCGAGCCTAGCGCCGGGGAGCTGTTTTTT	CASSEPSAGELFF
-	TRBV5-1	TRBJ2-1	TRBD2	TGCGCCAGCAGCGAACTAGCGGGGGGGATAAATGAGCAGTTCTTC	CASSELAGGINEQFF
many	TRBV12-3/TRBV12-4	TRBJ2-3	-	TGTGCCAGCACACGGGACGGAACGAAGGGGTATACGCAGTATTTT	CASTRDGTKGYTQYF
many	TRBV5-1	TRBJ2-4	-	TGCGCCAGCAGCTCCCCAGGGGCATTAAACATTCAGTACTTC	CASSSPGALNIQYF
-	TRBV11-2	TRBJ1-4	-	TGTGCCAGCAGCGATACGCGGGACACCCATAATGAAAAACTGTTTTTT	CASSDTRDTHNEKLFF
many	TRBV12-3/TRBV12-4	TRBJ1-6	-	TGTGCCAGCAGTCCCTCCGAAAGAACACCCCTCCACTTT	CASSPSERTPLHF
few	TRBV5-6	TRBJ2-5	-	TGTGCCAGCAGCCCGCGGCCAGGGGCAGGGGAGACCCAGTACTTC	CASSPRPGAGETQYF
few	TRBV5-5	TRBJ1-1	-	TGTGCCAGCAGCCTGTCTTCGGGTTACCAAGAAGCTTTCTTT	CASSLSSGYQEAFF
-	TRBV4-3	TRBJ1-2	-	TGCGCCAGCAGCCAAAGCGGACTGACTAACTATGGCTACACCTTC	CASSQSGLTNYGYTF
-	TRBV12-3/TRBV12-4	TRBJ2-7	-	TGTGCCAGCAGGATTACAAGTTCCTACGAGCAGTACTTC	CASRITSSYEQYF
many	TRBV3-1	TRBJ2-7	-	TGTGCCAGCAGCCAAACCGGGGCGGTATACGAGCAGTACTTC	CASSQTGAVYEQYF
many	TRBV4-2	TRBJ1-2	-	TGTGCCAGCAGCCGAACAGGGAACTATGGCTACACCTTC	CASSRTGNYGYTF
many	TRBV5-6	TRBJ1-2	-	TGTGCCAGCAGCTTGTGGCAGAACGACTATGGCTACACCTTC	CASSLWQNDYGYTF
many	TRBV20-1	TRBJ2-1	TRBD2	TGCAGTGCTAGTGCTAGCGGCCCTTACAATGAGCAGTTCTTC	CSASASGPYNEQFF
-	TRBV7-8	TRBJ1-1	-	TGTGCCAGCAGCCCCCCCGGGTATAGTGAAGCTTTCTTT	CASSPPGYSEAFF
many	TRBV6-5	TRBJ1-1	-	TGTGCCAGCAGTTACGTACTTGGCCTGCGCAAAGCTTTCTTT	CASSYVLGLRKAFF
many	TRBV12-3/TRBV12-4	TRBJ2-5	-	TGTGCCAGCAGAGACTTAGGGCTCCAAGAGACCCAGTACTTC	CASRDLGLQETQYF
-	TRBV6-1	TRBJ2-6	-	TGTGCCAGCCTTGTTTGGTCTGGGGCCAACGTCCTGACTTTC	CASLVWSGANVLTF
few	TRBV6-2/TRBV6-3	TRBJ2-1	-	TGTGCCAGCAGCCAACCGGGACCGAACAGGGAGCAGTTCTTC	CASSQPGPNREQFF
few	TRBV5-1	TRBJ2-2	TRBD2	TGCGCCAGCAGCGGCGGACTAGCGGGGGGGCCGAACACCGGGGAGCTGTTTTTT	CASSGGLAGGPNTGELFF
-	TRBV20-1	TRBJ1-5	-	TGCAGTGCTAGGCGTATAGGGGAAATCAATCATCCCCAGCATTTT	CSARRIGEINHPQHF
-	TRBV7-2	TRBJ1-6	-	TGTGCCAGCAGCTTAGATGCTGGACCTAATTCACCCCTCCACTTT	CASSLDAGPNSPLHF
few	TRBV11-2	TRBJ2-1	-	TGTGCCAGCAGCTTAAGGCCTAGCGTAAGACCCTTGGATGAGCAGTTCTTC	CASSLRPSVRPLDEQFF
few	TRBV11-2	TRBJ2-3	-	TGTGCCAGCAGCTTAGAGGCCCGTTCTGGCGCAGATACGCAGTATTTT	CASSLEARSGADTQYF
-	TRBV20-1	TRBJ1-4	-	TGCAGTGCTAGAGACGGCAGGGCCGGTGAAAAACTGTTTTTT	CSARDGRAGEKLFF
-	TRBV28	TRBJ2-6	TRBD1	TGTGCCAGCAGTTTACGTACAGGGGTTCCTGGGGCCAACGTCCTGACTTTC	CASSLRTGVPGANVLTF
-	TRBV28	TRBJ1-5	-	TGTGCCAGCAGTCTCCCGGGGGGGGATCAGCCCCAGCATTTT	CASSLPGGDQPQHF
few	TRBV20-1	TRBJ1-1	-	TGCAGTGCGGGAGGGGCGGGGAGCAAGAACACTGAAGCTTTCTTT	CSAGGAGSKNTEAFF
many	TRBV7-2	TRBJ1-1	-	TGTGCCAGCAGTTTATATGCGGGGAACACTGAAGCTTTCTTT	CASSLYAGNTEAFF
-	TRBV19	TRBJ1-6	-	TGTGCCAGTAGTTTTACGACGGGACAACATTCACCCCTCCACTTT	CASSFTTGQHSPLHF
-	TRBV7-8	TRBJ2-3	-	TGTGCCAGCAGCTTCTTTTCGGGATCAGATACGCAGTATTTT	CASSFFSGSDTQYF
few	TRBV15	TRBJ2-2	-	TGTGCCACCAGCAGAGTCAGGGTGGCCGGGGAGCTGTTTTTT	CATSRVRVAGELFF
few	TRBV3-1	TRBJ1-2	-	TGTGCCAGCAGCCAAGTATCCAGGGACTATGGCTACACCTTC	CASSQVSRDYGYTF
-	TRBV7-8	TRBJ2-1	-	TGTGCCAGCAGCTTAGCCCAGGGATTGTCCTACAATGAGCAGTTCTTC	CASSLAQGLSYNEQFF
-	TRBV4-3	TRBJ1-1	-	TGCGCCAGCAGCCAATCCCCGGCCCTGGGCACTGAAGCTTTCTTT	CASSQSPALGTEAFF
-	TRBV7-3	TRBJ2-1	TRBD1	TGTGCCAGCAGCTTAGACAGGGTCAATGAGCAGTTCTTC	CASSLDRVNEQFF
few	TRBV20-1	TRBJ1-2	-	TGCAGTGCTAGATTTTCCGCAGTCGGCGGCTACACCTTC	CSARFSAVGGYTF
many	TRBV4-1	TRBJ1-1	-	TGCGCCAGCAGCCAAGGGAAGGGCTGGAGCACTGAAGCTTTCTTT	CASSQGKGWSTEAFF
-	TRBV18	TRBJ1-5	-	TGTGCCAGCTCACCAATAAAACATCCGGGGCAGCCCCAGCATTTT	CASSPIKHPGQPQHF
many	TRBV6-2/TRBV6-3	TRBJ1-1	-	TGTGCCAGCAGCCATAATGGTCGGACTGAAGCTTTCTTT	CASSHNGRTEAFF
many	TRBV7-2	TRBJ1-5	-	TGTGCCAGCAGCCGCCAGGGCACCATGCAGCCCCAGCATTTT	CASSRQGTMQPQHF
-	TRBV5-5	TRBJ1-6	-	TGTGCCAGCAGCTTGGTCCGGGAACACATAACCCTCCACTTT	CASSLVREHITLHF
few	TRBV6-5	TRBJ2-2	TRBD2	TGTGCCAGCAGTCAGACTAGCGGGGGGGCTTATGACACCGGGGAGCTGTTTTTT	CASSQTSGGAYDTGELFF
few	TRBV5-4	TRBJ2-2	TRBD1	TGTGCCAGCAGCTTGGCGAGGGGGACAGCTACCGGGGAGCTGTTTTTT	CASSLARGTATGELFF
-	TRBV4-2	TRBJ1-2	TRBD1	TGTGCCAGCAGCCAAGGATACTTGACAGGGACGACCCGTAACTATGGCTACACCTTC	CASSQGYLTGTTRNYGYTF
many	TRBV19	TRBJ2-3	TRBD1	TGTGCCAGTAGACCCGGACAGGGACCCACAGATACGCAGTATTTT	CASRPGQGPTDTQYF